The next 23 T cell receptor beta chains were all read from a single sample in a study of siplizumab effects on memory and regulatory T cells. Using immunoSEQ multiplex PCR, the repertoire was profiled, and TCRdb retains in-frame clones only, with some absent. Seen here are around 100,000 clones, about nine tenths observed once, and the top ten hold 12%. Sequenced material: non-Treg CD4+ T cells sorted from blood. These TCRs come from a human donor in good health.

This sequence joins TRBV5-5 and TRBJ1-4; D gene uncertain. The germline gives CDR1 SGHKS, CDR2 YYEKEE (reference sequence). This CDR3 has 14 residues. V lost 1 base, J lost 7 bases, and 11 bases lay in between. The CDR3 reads CASSLRPPGEKLFF. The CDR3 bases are TGTGCCAGCAGCTTGCGACCCCCGGGTGAAAAACTGTTTTTT. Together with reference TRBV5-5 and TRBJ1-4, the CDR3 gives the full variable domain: DAGVTQSPTHLIKTRGQQVTLRCSPISGHKSVSWYQQVLGQGPQFIFQYYEKEERGRGNFPDRFSARQFPNYSSELNVNALLLGDSALYLCASSLRPPGEKLFFGSGTQLSVL.

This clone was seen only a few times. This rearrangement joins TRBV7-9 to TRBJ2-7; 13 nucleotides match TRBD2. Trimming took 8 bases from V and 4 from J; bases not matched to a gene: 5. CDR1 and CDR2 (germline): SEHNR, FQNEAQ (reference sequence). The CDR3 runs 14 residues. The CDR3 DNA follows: TGTGCCAGCCACCCGGGACTAGCGGGATACGAGCAGTACTTC. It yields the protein CASHPGLAGYEQYF.

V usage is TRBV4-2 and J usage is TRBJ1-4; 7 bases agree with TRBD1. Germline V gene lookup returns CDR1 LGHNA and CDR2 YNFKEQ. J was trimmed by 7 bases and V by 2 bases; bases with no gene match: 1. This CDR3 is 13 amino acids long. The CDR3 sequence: CASSQQGGEKLFF. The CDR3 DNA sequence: TGTGCCAGCAGCCAACAGGGGGGTGAAAAACTGTTTTTT.

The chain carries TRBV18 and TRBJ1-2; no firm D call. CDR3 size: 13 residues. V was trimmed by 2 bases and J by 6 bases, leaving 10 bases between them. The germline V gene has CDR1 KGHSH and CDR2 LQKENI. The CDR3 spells CASSPMGNNGYTF. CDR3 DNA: TGTGCCAGCTCACCAATGGGGAACAATGGCTACACCTTC.

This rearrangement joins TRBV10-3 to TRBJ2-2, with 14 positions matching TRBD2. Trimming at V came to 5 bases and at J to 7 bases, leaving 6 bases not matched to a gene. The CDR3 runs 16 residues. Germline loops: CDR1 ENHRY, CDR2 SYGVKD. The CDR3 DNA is TGTGCCATCAGTCCGGGGACTAGCGGGAGCGGCGGGGAGCTGTTTTTT. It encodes CAISPGTSGSGGELFF.

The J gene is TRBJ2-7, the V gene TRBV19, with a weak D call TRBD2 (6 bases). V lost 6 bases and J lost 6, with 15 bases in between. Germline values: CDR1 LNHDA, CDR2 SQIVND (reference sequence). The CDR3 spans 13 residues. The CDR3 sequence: CASSPNLGGEQYF. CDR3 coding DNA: TGTGCCAGTAGCCCGAATCTCGGGGGCGAGCAGTACTTC.

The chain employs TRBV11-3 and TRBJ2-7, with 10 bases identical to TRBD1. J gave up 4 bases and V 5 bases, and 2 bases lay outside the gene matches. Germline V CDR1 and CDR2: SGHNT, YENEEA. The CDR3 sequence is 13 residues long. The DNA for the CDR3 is TGTGCCAGCAGCCGGACAGGGGGGTACGAGCAGTACTTC. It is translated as CASSRTGGYEQYF. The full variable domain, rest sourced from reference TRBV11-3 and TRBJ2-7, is EAGVVQSPRYKIIEKKQPVAFWCNPISGHNTLYWYLQNLGQGPELLIRYENEEAVDDSQLPKDRFSAERLKGVDSTLKIQPAELGDSAVYLCASSRTGGYEQYFGPGTRLTVT.

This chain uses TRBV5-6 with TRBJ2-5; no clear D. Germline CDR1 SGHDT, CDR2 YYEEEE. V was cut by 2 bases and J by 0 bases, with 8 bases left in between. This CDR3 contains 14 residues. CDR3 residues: CASSFGQHQETQYF. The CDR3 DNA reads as TGTGCCAGCAGCTTCGGTCAGCACCAAGAGACCCAGTACTTC. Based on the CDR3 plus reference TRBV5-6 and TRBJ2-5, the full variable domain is DAGVTQSPTHLIKTRGQQVTLRCSPKSGHDTVSWYQQALGQGPQFIFQYYEEEERQRGNFPDRFSGHQFPNYSSELNVNALLLGDSALYLCASSFGQHQETQYFGPGTRLLVL.

The CDR3 DNA sequence: TGTGCCACCAGCAGAGATCCTCCGGGAGGGATCACAGATACGCAGTATTTT. It yields the protein CATSRDPPGGITDTQYF. This rearrangement joins TRBV15 to TRBJ2-3, with 8 positions matching TRBD2. This CDR3 region has 17 residues. Trimming cost V 0 bases and J 2 bases; bases outside gene matches: 7. In germline, CDR1 is LNHNV, CDR2 YYDKDF (reference sequence).

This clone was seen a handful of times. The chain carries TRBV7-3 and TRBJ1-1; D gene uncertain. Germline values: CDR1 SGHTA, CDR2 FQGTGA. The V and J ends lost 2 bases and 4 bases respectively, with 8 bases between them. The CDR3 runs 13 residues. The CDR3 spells CASSLEVGTEAFF. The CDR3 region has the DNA TGTGCCAGCAGCTTAGAAGTGGGCACTGAAGCTTTCTTT.

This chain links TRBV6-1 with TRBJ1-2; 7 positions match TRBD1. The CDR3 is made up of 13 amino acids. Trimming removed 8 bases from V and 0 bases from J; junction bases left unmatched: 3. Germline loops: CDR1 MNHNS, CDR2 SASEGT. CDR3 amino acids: CASGRGPNYGYTF. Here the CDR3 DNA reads TGTGCCAGCGGGAGGGGGCCTAACTATGGCTACACCTTC.

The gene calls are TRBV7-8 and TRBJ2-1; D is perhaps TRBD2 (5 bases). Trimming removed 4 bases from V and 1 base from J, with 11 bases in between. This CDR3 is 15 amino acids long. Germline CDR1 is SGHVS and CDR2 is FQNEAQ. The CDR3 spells CASSSRGESYNEQFF. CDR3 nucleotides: TGTGCCAGCAGCTCCCGTGGGGAGTCCTACAATGAGCAGTTCTTC.

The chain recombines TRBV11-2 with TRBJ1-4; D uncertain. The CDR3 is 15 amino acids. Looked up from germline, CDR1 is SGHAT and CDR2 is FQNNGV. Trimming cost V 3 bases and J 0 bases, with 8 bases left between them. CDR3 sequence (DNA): TGTGCCAGCAGCTTTGGGCAGGCAACTAATGAAAAACTGTTTTTT. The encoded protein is CASSFGQATNEKLFF.

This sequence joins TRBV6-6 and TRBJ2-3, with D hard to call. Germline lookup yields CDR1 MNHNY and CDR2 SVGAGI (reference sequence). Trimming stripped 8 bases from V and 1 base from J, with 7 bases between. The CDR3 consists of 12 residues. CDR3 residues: CASAPGTDTQYF. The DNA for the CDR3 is TGTGCCAGCGCGCCCGGCACAGATACGCAGTATTTT.

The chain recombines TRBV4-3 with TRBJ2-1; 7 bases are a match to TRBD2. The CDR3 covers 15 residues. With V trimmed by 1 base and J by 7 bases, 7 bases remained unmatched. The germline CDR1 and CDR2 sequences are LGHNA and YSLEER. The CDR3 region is CASSQGAGDWNEQFF. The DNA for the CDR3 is TGCGCCAGCAGCCAAGGCGCGGGAGACTGGAATGAGCAGTTCTTC.

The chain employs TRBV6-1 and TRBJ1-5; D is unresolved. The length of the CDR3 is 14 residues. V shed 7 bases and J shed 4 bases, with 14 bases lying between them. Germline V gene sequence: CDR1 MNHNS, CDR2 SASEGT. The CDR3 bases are TGTGCCAGCATGAGGGTTTCCGGGAATCAGCCCCAGCATTTT. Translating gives CASMRVSGNQPQHF.

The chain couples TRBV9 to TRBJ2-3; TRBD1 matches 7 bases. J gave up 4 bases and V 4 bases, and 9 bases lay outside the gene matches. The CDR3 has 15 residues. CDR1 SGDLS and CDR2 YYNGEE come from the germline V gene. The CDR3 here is CASSLRDSFPDTQYF. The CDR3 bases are TGTGCCAGCAGCCTTAGGGACAGTTTCCCAGATACGCAGTATTTT.

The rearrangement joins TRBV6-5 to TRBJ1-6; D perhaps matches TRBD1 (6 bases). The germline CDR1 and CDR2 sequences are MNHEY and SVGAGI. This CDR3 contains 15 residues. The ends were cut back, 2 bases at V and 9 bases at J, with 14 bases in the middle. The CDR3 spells CASSYGDTPSSPLHF. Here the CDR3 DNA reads TGTGCCAGCAGTTACGGGGACACTCCCAGTTCACCCCTCCACTTT.

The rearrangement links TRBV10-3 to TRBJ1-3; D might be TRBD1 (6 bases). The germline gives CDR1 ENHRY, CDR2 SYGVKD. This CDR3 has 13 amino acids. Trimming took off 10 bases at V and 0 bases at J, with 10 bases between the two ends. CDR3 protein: CATGTPSGNTIYF. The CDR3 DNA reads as TGTGCCACCGGGACACCCTCTGGAAACACCATATATTTT.

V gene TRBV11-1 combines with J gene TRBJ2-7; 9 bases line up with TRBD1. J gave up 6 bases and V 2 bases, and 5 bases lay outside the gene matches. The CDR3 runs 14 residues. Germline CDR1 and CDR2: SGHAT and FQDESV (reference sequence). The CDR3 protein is CASSLPGQGFEQYF. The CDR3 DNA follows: TGTGCCAGCAGCTTACCGGGACAGGGTTTCGAGCAGTACTTC. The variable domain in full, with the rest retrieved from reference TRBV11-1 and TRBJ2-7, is EAEVAQSPRYKITEKSQAVAFWCDPISGHATLYWYRQILGQGPELLVQFQDESVVDDSQLPKDRFSAERLKGVDSTLKIQPAELGDSAMYLCASSLPGQGFEQYFGPGTRLTVT.

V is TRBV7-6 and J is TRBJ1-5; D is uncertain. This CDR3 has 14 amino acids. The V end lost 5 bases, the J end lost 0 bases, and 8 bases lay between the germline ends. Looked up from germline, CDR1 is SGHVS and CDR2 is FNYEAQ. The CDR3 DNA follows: TGTGCCAGCAGCCCGACGAATAGCAATCAGCCCCAGCATTTT. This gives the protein CASSPTNSNQPQHF.

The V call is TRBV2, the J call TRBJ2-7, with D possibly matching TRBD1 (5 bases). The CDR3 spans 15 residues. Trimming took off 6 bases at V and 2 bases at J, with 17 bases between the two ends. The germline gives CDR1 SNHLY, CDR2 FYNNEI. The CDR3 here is CASSGIGEGAYEQYF. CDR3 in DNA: TGTGCCAGCAGCGGCATAGGGGAAGGCGCCTACGAGCAGTACTTC.

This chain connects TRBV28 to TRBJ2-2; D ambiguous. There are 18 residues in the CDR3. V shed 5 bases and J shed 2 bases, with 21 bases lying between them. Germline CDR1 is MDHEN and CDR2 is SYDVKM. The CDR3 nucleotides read TGTGCCAGCAGTCACCCTCCCATTGAAACAAAAAACACCGGGGAGCTGTTTTTT. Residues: CASSHPPIETKNTGELFF.